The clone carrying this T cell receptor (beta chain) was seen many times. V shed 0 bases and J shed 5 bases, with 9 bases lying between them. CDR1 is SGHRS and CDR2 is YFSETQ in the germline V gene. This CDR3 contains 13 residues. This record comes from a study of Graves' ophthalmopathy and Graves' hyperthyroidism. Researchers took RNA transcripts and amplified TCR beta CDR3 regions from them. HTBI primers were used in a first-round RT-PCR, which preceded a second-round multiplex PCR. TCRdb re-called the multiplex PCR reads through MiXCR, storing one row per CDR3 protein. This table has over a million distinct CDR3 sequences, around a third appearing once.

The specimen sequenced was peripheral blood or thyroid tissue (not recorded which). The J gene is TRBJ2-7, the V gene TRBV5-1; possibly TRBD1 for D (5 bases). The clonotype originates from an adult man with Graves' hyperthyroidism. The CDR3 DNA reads TGCGCCAGCAGCTTGGCCAGGGAAGACGAGCAGTACTTC. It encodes CASSLAREDEQYF.